This TCR beta chain was observed in a study of control samples from healthy donors and cancer patients. Trimming took 3 bases from V and 2 from J, leaving 14 bases between them. The CDR3 sequence is 15 residues long. CDR1 is LNHNV, CDR2 YYDKDF, per germline (reference sequence). Method: immunoSEQ multiplex PCR; TCRdb's copy keeps in-frame clones and lacks some. This sample carries 110,000 to 150,000 clones, over 90% of them seen once, and the ten largest clones take 14%. Sequenced: PBMCs. This TCR was sampled from a man aged 55 to 70 with colorectal cancer. The V call is TRBV15, the J call TRBJ2-7; D perhaps matches TRBD2 (6 bases). The CDR3 loop reads CATSRPSEYPYEQYF. DNA of the CDR3: TGTGCCACCAGCAGGCCTAGCGAGTACCCCTACGAGCAGTACTTC.